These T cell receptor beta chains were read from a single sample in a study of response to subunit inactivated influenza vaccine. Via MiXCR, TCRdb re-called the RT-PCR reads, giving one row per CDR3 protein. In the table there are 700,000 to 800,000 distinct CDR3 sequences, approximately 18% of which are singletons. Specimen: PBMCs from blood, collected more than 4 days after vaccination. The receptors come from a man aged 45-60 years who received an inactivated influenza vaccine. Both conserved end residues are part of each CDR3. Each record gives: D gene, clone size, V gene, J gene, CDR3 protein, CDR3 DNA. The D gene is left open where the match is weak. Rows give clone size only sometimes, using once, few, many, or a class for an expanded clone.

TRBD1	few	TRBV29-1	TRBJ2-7	CSATGTGAYEQYF	TGCAGCGCCACCGGGACAGGAGCCTACGAGCAGTACTTC
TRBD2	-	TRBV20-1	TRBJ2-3	CSARSPSSGRLDTQYF	TGCAGTGCTAGATCCCCTTCTAGCGGGAGGTTGGATACGCAGTATTTT
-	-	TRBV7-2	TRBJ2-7	CASSQTFPEQYF	TGTGCCAGCAGCCAGACGTTCCCCGAGCAGTACTTC
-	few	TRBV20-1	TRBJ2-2	CSERLITGELFF	TGCAGTGAACGACTAATTACCGGGGAGCTGTTTTTT
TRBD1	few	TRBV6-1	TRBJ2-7	CASRPGQASPYEQYF	TGTGCCAGCAGACCAGGACAGGCCTCTCCCTACGAGCAGTACTTC
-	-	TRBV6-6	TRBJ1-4	CASTGSNEKLFF	TGTGCCAGCACAGGGTCTAATGAAAAACTGTTTTTT
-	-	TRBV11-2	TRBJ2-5	CASSLTYGQETQYF	TGTGCCAGCAGCTTAACTTACGGCCAAGAGACCCAGTACTTC
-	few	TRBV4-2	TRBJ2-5	CASSQDRQSETQYF	TGTGCCAGCAGCCAAGATCGCCAAAGCGAGACCCAGTACTTC
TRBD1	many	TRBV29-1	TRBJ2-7	CSASYDRDGTLQYF	TGCAGCGCATCCTATGACAGGGATGGTACGTTGCAGTACTTC
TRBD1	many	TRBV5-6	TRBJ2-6	CASSRDRGSFFGANVLTF	TGTGCCAGCAGCAGGGACAGGGGGTCGTTCTTTGGGGCCAACGTCCTGACTTTC
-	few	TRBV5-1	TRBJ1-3	CASSSGQRGNTIYF	TGCGCCAGCAGCTCGGGGCAGCGTGGAAACACCATATATTTT
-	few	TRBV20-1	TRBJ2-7	CSARDGRASSYEQYF	TGCAGTGCTAGAGATGGCAGGGCCAGCTCCTACGAGCAGTACTTC
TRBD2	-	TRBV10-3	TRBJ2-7	CAISDAASGTYEQYF	TGTGCCATCAGTGACGCGGCTAGCGGTACCTACGAGCAGTACTTC
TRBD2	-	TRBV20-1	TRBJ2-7	CSASWGSGSLSSYEQYF	TGCAGTGCTAGTTGGGGTAGCGGGAGCTTATCGTCCTACGAGCAGTACTTC
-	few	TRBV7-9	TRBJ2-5	CASSFLSGETQYF	TGTGCCAGCAGCTTTCTTTCCGGGGAGACCCAGTACTTC
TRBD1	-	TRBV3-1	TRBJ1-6	CASSQGQGIHNSPLHF	TGTGCCAGCAGCCAAGGACAGGGTATACATAATTCACCCCTCCACTTT
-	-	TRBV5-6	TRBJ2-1	CASSRRVSWSSSYNEQFF	TGTGCCAGCAGCCGAAGGGTAAGCTGGAGTAGCTCCTACAATGAGCAGTTCTTC
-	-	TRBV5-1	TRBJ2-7	CASSSPPTYEQYF	TGCGCCAGCAGCTCGCCGCCCACCTACGAGCAGTACTTC
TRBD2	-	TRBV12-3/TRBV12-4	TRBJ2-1	CASSPSGGGGNEQFF	TGTGCCAGCAGTCCTAGCGGGGGGGGAGGCAATGAGCAGTTCTTC
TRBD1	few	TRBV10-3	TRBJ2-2	CAISGQGPLSNTGELFF	TGTGCCATCAGTGGACAGGGTCCCCTTTCGAACACCGGGGAGCTGTTTTTT
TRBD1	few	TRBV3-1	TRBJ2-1	CASTSRDRGPSFYNEQFF	TGTGCCAGCACCTCCCGGGACAGGGGGCCCTCATTTTACAATGAGCAGTTCTTC
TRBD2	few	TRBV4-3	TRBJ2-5	CASSQDLGAGVGETQYF	TGCGCCAGCAGCCAAGATCTTGGGGCGGGAGTGGGAGAGACCCAGTACTTC
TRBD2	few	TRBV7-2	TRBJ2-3	CASLLAGKTDTQYF	TGTGCCAGCCTATTAGCGGGAAAGACAGATACGCAGTATTTT
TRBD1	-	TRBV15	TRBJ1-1	CATSRRQGNTEAFF	TGTGCCACCAGCAGAAGACAGGGGAACACTGAAGCTTTCTTT
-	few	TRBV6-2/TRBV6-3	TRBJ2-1	CASSPHLGRADWFF	TGTGCCAGCAGCCCCCACTTGGGCCGAGCCGATTGGTTCTTC
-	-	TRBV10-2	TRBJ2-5	CASSGPSAQETQYF	TGCGCCAGCAGTGGGCCCTCGGCCCAAGAGACCCAGTACTTC
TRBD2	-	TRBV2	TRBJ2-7	CASLADSYEQYF	TGTGCCTCCCTAGCGGACTCCTACGAGCAGTACTTC
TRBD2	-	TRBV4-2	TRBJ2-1	CASSHLAGGVNEQFF	TGTGCCAGCAGCCACTTAGCGGGAGGGGTAAATGAGCAGTTCTTC
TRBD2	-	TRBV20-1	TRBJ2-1	CSHLLEREAHDEQFF	TGCAGTCACCTGCTGGAGCGGGAGGCCCACGATGAGCAGTTCTTC
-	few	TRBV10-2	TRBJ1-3	CASSGAGLRSGNTIYF	TGCGCCAGCAGTGGGGCAGGACTGCGGTCTGGAAACACCATATATTTT
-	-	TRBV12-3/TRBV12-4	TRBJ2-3	CASSVPGRSADTQYF	TGTGCCAGCAGTGTGCCGGGAAGATCCGCAGATACGCAGTATTTT
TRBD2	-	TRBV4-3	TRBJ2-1	CASSQEFEGTTFYNEQFF	TGCGCCAGCAGCCAAGAATTTGAAGGGACTACCTTCTACAATGAGCAGTTCTTC
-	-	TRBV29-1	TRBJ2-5	CSVQAPRGQETQYF	TGCAGCGTCCAAGCGCCCCGGGGGCAAGAGACCCAGTACTTC
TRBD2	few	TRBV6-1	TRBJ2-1	CASRTGTSGSNEQFF	TGTGCCAGTCGAACCGGGACTAGCGGATCCAATGAGCAGTTCTTC
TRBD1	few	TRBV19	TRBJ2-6	CASSTGVSVRAGANVLTF	TGTGCCAGTAGCACAGGGGTGTCGGTGAGAGCTGGGGCCAACGTCCTGACTTTC
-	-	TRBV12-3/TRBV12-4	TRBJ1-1	CASSLAYEAFF	TGTGCCAGCAGTTTAGCGTATGAAGCTTTCTTT
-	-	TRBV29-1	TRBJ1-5	CSVSWQGNQPQHF	TGCAGCGTTTCGTGGCAGGGGAATCAGCCCCAGCATTTT
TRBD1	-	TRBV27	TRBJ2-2	CASRTTGINTGELFF	TGTGCCAGCAGGACGACAGGGATTAACACCGGGGAGCTGTTTTTT
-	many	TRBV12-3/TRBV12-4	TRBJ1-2	CASSLYPGYTF	TGTGCCAGCAGTTTGTATCCTGGCTACACCTTC
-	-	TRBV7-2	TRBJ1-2	CASSLVGPTSYTF	TGTGCCAGCAGCTTAGTCGGCCCAACAAGCTACACCTTC
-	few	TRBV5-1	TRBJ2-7	CASAFSESYEQYF	TGCGCCAGCGCTTTTAGCGAATCCTACGAGCAGTACTTC
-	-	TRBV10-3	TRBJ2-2	CAISVTETGELFF	TGTGCCATCAGTGTGACAGAGACCGGGGAGCTGTTTTTT
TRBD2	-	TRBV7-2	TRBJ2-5	CASSLEFSGSQETQYF	TGTGCCAGCAGCTTAGAATTCAGCGGGAGCCAAGAGACCCAGTACTTC
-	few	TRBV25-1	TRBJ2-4	CASNRVRGAKNIQYF	TGTGCCAGCAATCGGGTTAGGGGGGCCAAAAACATTCAGTACTTC
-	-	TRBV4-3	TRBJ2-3	CASSQNRVSTDTQYF	TGCGCCAGCAGCCAAAACAGGGTCAGCACAGATACGCAGTATTTT
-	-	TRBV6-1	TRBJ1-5	CASRRGDGNQPQHF	TGTGCCAGCAGAAGGGGGGACGGAAATCAGCCCCAGCATTTT
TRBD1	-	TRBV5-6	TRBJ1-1	CASSGDRGSEAFF	TGTGCCAGCAGCGGAGACAGGGGTTCTGAAGCTTTCTTT
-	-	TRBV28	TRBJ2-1	CASTVQLVSYNEQFF	TGTGCCAGCACCGTTCAGCTCGTCTCCTACAATGAGCAGTTCTTC